Listed below are T cell receptor beta chains from one sample, sequenced in a study of blood T cell repertoires in COVID-19. Clones were read by immunoSEQ multiplex PCR, and TCRdb kept only the in-frame ones, dropping some. This sample has some 120,000 clones, with around four fifths found just once. The specimen was peripheral blood. Receptor source: an elderly man with active or convalescent COVID-19. CDR3s include the opening cysteine and the closing phenylalanine or tryptophan. A D gene is named only where the DNA matches it firmly. Clone size is shown for a subset of rows, as once, few, many or a class of expanded clone.

CDR3aa: CASSGSGQGPSRF; CDR3nt: TGTGCCAGCAGTGGGTCGGGACAGGGCCCTTCACGCTTC; v_gene: TRBV6-6; j_gene: TRBJ1-2; abundance: NA; d_gene: TRBD1
CDR3aa: CAWSSGGTLYEQYF; CDR3nt: TGTGCCTGGAGTTCTGGGGGCACACTCTACGAGCAGTACTTC; v_gene: TRBV30; j_gene: TRBJ2-7; abundance: NA; d_gene: NA
CDR3aa: CASSPGLAGGKNTGELFF; CDR3nt: TGCGCCAGCAGCCCGGGACTAGCGGGGGGGAAGAACACCGGGGAGCTGTTTTTT; v_gene: TRBV4-3; j_gene: TRBJ2-2; abundance: NA; d_gene: TRBD2
CDR3aa: CASSLAPVIDTQYF; CDR3nt: TGTGCCAGCAGCCTAGCGCCGGTCATAGATACGCAGTATTTT; v_gene: TRBV7-2; j_gene: TRBJ2-3; abundance: NA; d_gene: NA
CDR3aa: CASRPTGVNNQPQHF; CDR3nt: TGTGCCAGCAGGCCTACAGGGGTGAACAATCAGCCCCAGCATTTT; v_gene: TRBV6-2/TRBV6-3; j_gene: TRBJ1-5; abundance: NA; d_gene: TRBD1
CDR3aa: CATLSTGNTIYF; CDR3nt: TGTGCCACCCTTAGCACTGGAAACACCATATATTTT; v_gene: TRBV6-5; j_gene: TRBJ1-3; abundance: few; d_gene: NA
CDR3aa: CASSYPSHNEQFF; CDR3nt: TGTGCCAGCAGCTATCCGAGCCACAATGAGCAGTTCTTC; v_gene: TRBV7-9; j_gene: TRBJ2-1; abundance: NA; d_gene: NA
CDR3aa: CASSLSRRTYGYTF; CDR3nt: TGTGCCAGCAGTTTATCTCGCAGAACCTATGGCTACACCTTC; v_gene: TRBV27; j_gene: TRBJ1-2; abundance: NA; d_gene: NA
CDR3aa: CASDEQGSAGNTIYF; CDR3nt: TGTGCCAGCGACGAACAGGGATCGGCTGGAAACACCATATATTTT; v_gene: TRBV2; j_gene: TRBJ1-3; abundance: NA; d_gene: NA
CDR3aa: CASSHVGDRDSGYTF; CDR3nt: TGCGCCAGCAGCCATGTCGGGGACAGGGACAGTGGCTACACCTTC; v_gene: TRBV4-3; j_gene: TRBJ1-2; abundance: NA; d_gene: TRBD1
CDR3aa: CASSPYGGGQAVGELFF; CDR3nt: TGTGCCAGCAGCCCATATGGCGGTGGACAGGCGGTCGGGGAGCTGTTTTTT; v_gene: TRBV7-6; j_gene: TRBJ2-2; abundance: NA; d_gene: TRBD1
CDR3aa: CASSPPSGKTDTQYF; CDR3nt: TGTGCCAGCTCACCACCCAGCGGGAAGACAGATACGCAGTATTTT; v_gene: TRBV18; j_gene: TRBJ2-3; abundance: NA; d_gene: TRBD2
CDR3aa: CASSLVRPEGADYGYTF; CDR3nt: TGTGCCAGCAGCTTGGTTCGGCCGGAGGGGGCTGACTATGGCTACACCTTC; v_gene: TRBV5-8; j_gene: TRBJ1-2; abundance: NA; d_gene: TRBD1
CDR3aa: CASSPTSGNTDTQYF; CDR3nt: TGTGCCAGCTCACCAACTAGCGGGAACACAGATACGCAGTATTTT; v_gene: TRBV18; j_gene: TRBJ2-3; abundance: once; d_gene: TRBD2
CDR3aa: CASPGVWGGSEAFF; CDR3nt: TGTGCCAGCCCTGGTGTGTGGGGGGGCTCTGAAGCTTTCTTT; v_gene: TRBV2; j_gene: TRBJ1-1; abundance: NA; d_gene: NA
CDR3aa: CASSYVSGGVSTDTQYF; CDR3nt: TGTGCCAGCAGCTACGTCAGCGGGGGGGTGAGCACAGATACGCAGTATTTT; v_gene: TRBV13; j_gene: TRBJ2-3; abundance: NA; d_gene: TRBD2
CDR3aa: CATSYSGRTEAFF; CDR3nt: TGTGCCACCAGCTACTCAGGGCGCACTGAAGCTTTCTTT; v_gene: TRBV24-1; j_gene: TRBJ1-1; abundance: NA; d_gene: NA
CDR3aa: CASSLAGQGYTGELFF; CDR3nt: TGCGCCAGCAGCTTGGCGGGACAGGGCTACACCGGGGAGCTGTTTTTT; v_gene: TRBV5-1; j_gene: TRBJ2-2; abundance: NA; d_gene: TRBD1
CDR3aa: CAIRGQGGSNEQFF; CDR3nt: TGTGCCATCAGGGGACAGGGAGGGAGCAATGAGCAGTTCTTC; v_gene: TRBV10-3; j_gene: TRBJ2-1; abundance: once; d_gene: TRBD1
CDR3aa: CASSFEGKLFF; CDR3nt: TGTGCCAGCAGCTTTGAGGGAAAACTGTTTTTT; v_gene: TRBV7-2; j_gene: TRBJ1-4; abundance: NA; d_gene: NA
CDR3aa: CASGLDLAPPYEQYF; CDR3nt: TGTGCTAGTGGTTTGGATTTAGCTCCCCCCTACGAGCAGTACTTC; v_gene: TRBV12-5; j_gene: TRBJ2-7; abundance: NA; d_gene: NA
CDR3aa: CASLRDRGFYGYTF; CDR3nt: TGTGCCAGCCTCCGGGACAGGGGTTTCTATGGCTACACCTTC; v_gene: TRBV6-5; j_gene: TRBJ1-2; abundance: NA; d_gene: TRBD1
CDR3aa: CASSLRQGETQYF; CDR3nt: TGTGCCAGCTCACTCCGACAGGGGGAGACCCAGTACTTC; v_gene: TRBV18; j_gene: TRBJ2-5; abundance: NA; d_gene: TRBD1
CDR3aa: CASKEGETQYF; CDR3nt: TGTGCCAGCAAAGAGGGCGAGACCCAGTACTTC; v_gene: TRBV2; j_gene: TRBJ2-5; abundance: NA; d_gene: NA
CDR3aa: CASSYETETSGANVLTF; CDR3nt: TGTGCCAGCAGTTACGAGACGGAGACCTCTGGGGCCAACGTCCTGACTTTC; v_gene: TRBV6-2/TRBV6-3; j_gene: TRBJ2-6; abundance: NA; d_gene: NA
CDR3aa: CASSTTQGAGHQPQHF; CDR3nt: TGTGCCAGTAGTACCACACAGGGGGCCGGCCATCAGCCCCAGCATTTT; v_gene: TRBV19; j_gene: TRBJ1-5; abundance: NA; d_gene: TRBD1
CDR3aa: CASSLEPRQSIYGYTF; CDR3nt: TGCGCCAGCAGCTTGGAGCCGAGACAGTCCATCTATGGCTACACCTTC; v_gene: TRBV5-1; j_gene: TRBJ1-2; abundance: once; d_gene: NA
CDR3aa: CASSPLGLMNTEAFF; CDR3nt: TGCGCCAGCAGCCCACTGGGACTTATGAACACTGAAGCTTTCTTT; v_gene: TRBV4-1; j_gene: TRBJ1-1; abundance: NA; d_gene: NA
CDR3aa: CASSYSSGGVDEQFF; CDR3nt: TGTGCCAGCAGTTACTCTTCGGGGGGCGTCGATGAGCAGTTCTTC; v_gene: TRBV6-6; j_gene: TRBJ2-1; abundance: NA; d_gene: NA
CDR3aa: CASSLVRGSEKLFF; CDR3nt: TGTGCCAGCAGCTTGGTTCGGGGTAGTGAAAAACTGTTTTTT; v_gene: TRBV7-3; j_gene: TRBJ1-4; abundance: NA; d_gene: NA
CDR3aa: CASSLQFTDTQYF; CDR3nt: TGTGCCAGCAGCTTACAGTTCACAGATACGCAGTATTTT; v_gene: TRBV7-2; j_gene: TRBJ2-3; abundance: NA; d_gene: NA
CDR3aa: CASSLFRQGAGEQFF; CDR3nt: TGTGCCAGCAGCTTATTCCGACAGGGGGCAGGTGAGCAGTTCTTC; v_gene: TRBV7-2; j_gene: TRBJ2-1; abundance: NA; d_gene: TRBD1
CDR3aa: CARAAGAKDSGNTIYF; CDR3nt: TGTGCCAGAGCCGCGGGCGCCAAGGATTCTGGAAACACCATATATTTT; v_gene: TRBV19; j_gene: TRBJ1-3; abundance: NA; d_gene: NA
CDR3aa: CSVEFPPTSAQYF; CDR3nt: TGCAGCGTTGAATTCCCCCCGACTAGCGCGCAGTATTTT; v_gene: TRBV29-1; j_gene: TRBJ2-3; abundance: NA; d_gene: TRBD2
CDR3aa: CASSEQGAANYGYTF; CDR3nt: TGTGCCAGCAGTGAACAAGGGGCGGCTAACTATGGCTACACCTTC; v_gene: TRBV25-1; j_gene: TRBJ1-2; abundance: NA; d_gene: NA
CDR3aa: CAWSVRGSSSTDTQYF; CDR3nt: TGTGCCTGGAGTGTACGGGGGTCATCTAGCACAGATACGCAGTATTTT; v_gene: TRBV30; j_gene: TRBJ2-3; abundance: NA; d_gene: NA
CDR3aa: CASSYTRVGFLVNQPQHF; CDR3nt: TGTGCCAGCAGTTATACCAGGGTTGGTTTTTTGGTCAATCAGCCCCAGCATTTT; v_gene: TRBV6-2/TRBV6-3; j_gene: TRBJ1-5; abundance: NA; d_gene: NA
CDR3aa: CSVANEGTTTDTQYF; CDR3nt: TGCAGCGTCGCAAACGAGGGTACTACGACAGATACGCAGTATTTT; v_gene: TRBV29-1; j_gene: TRBJ2-3; abundance: NA; d_gene: NA
CDR3aa: CASSHGTELSGNTIYF; CDR3nt: TGTGCCAGCAGCCATGGGACAGAGCTCTCTGGAAACACCATATATTTT; v_gene: TRBV3-1/TRBV3-2; j_gene: TRBJ1-3; abundance: NA; d_gene: TRBD1
CDR3aa: CSDLGVGKAFF; CDR3nt: TGCAGCGATTTAGGGGTAGGGAAAGCTTTCTTT; v_gene: TRBV29-1; j_gene: TRBJ1-1; abundance: NA; d_gene: NA
CDR3aa: CASRTGNQETQYF; CDR3nt: TGTGCCAGTAGAACAGGGAACCAAGAGACCCAGTACTTC; v_gene: TRBV19; j_gene: TRBJ2-5; abundance: NA; d_gene: NA
CDR3aa: CASSSLGGSGGSYEQYF; CDR3nt: TGTGCCAGCAGCTCCCTCGGCGGAAGCGGGGGATCCTACGAGCAGTACTTC; v_gene: TRBV7-9; j_gene: TRBJ2-7; abundance: NA; d_gene: TRBD2
CDR3aa: CASTSRGVEAFF; CDR3nt: TGTGCCAGTACATCACGGGGTGTGGAAGCTTTCTTT; v_gene: TRBV19; j_gene: TRBJ1-1; abundance: NA; d_gene: NA
CDR3aa: CASRLRGFTVLTF; CDR3nt: TGTGCCAGCAGGCTAAGAGGGTTTACCGTCCTGACTTTC; v_gene: TRBV25-1; j_gene: TRBJ2-6; abundance: NA; d_gene: NA
CDR3aa: CASSLTGAETGELFF; CDR3nt: TGCGCCAGCAGCCTAACAGGGGCGGAAACCGGGGAGCTGTTTTTT; v_gene: TRBV5-1; j_gene: TRBJ2-2; abundance: NA; d_gene: TRBD1
CDR3aa: CASSAQGSSEKLFF; CDR3nt: TGTGCCAGCAGCGCACAGGGGAGTAGCGAAAAACTGTTTTTT; v_gene: TRBV2; j_gene: TRBJ1-4; abundance: NA; d_gene: TRBD1
CDR3aa: CASSPDSYEQYF; CDR3nt: TGCGCCAGCAGCCCCGACAGCTACGAGCAGTACTTC; v_gene: TRBV5-1; j_gene: TRBJ2-7; abundance: NA; d_gene: NA
CDR3aa: CASTRRTPGGVSNTGELFF; CDR3nt: TGTGCCAGCACCCGACGAACCCCCGGGGGGGTTAGCAACACCGGGGAGCTGTTTTTT; v_gene: TRBV21-1; j_gene: TRBJ2-2; abundance: few; d_gene: NA
CDR3aa: CASSGTGSTNEKLFF; CDR3nt: TGCGCCAGCAGCGGAACAGGATCAACTAATGAAAAACTGTTTTTT; v_gene: TRBV5-1; j_gene: TRBJ1-4; abundance: once; d_gene: NA
CDR3aa: CASSSSGGWSDTQYF; CDR3nt: TGTGCCAGCAGCTCTAGCGGGGGGTGGTCAGATACGCAGTATTTT; v_gene: TRBV5-4; j_gene: TRBJ2-3; abundance: NA; d_gene: TRBD2